One and the same sample provided the 25 T cell receptor beta chains below, sequenced in a study of OX40 agonist ivuxolimab in advanced cancers. Measured with immunoSEQ multiplex PCR; TCRdb has only the in-frame clones, and not every one. Here the sample spans 83,000 or so clones, around 84% being singletons. The sample here was CD4+ or CD8+ T cells sorted from blood, taken in a trial of the OX40 agonist ivuxolimab. The receptors were gathered from an adult with an advanced solid tumor such as melanoma, head and neck, liver or kidney cancer.

This sequence joins TRBV5-6 and TRBJ1-3; no clear D. Deletions cut 3 bases from V and 0 bases from J, with 13 bases between. Germline CDR1 and CDR2: SGHDT and YYEEEE. This CDR3 region has 16 residues. CDR3 nucleotide sequence: TGTGCCAGCAGCTCCCCGGGGATTTCCTCTGGAAACACCATATATTTT. Translating it yields CASSSPGISSGNTIYF.

The chain combines TRBV7-9 with TRBJ2-7; D not certain. The V gene lost 1 base and the J gene lost 6 bases, with 4 bases spanning the gap. From germline, CDR1 is SEHNR and CDR2 FQNEAQ (reference sequence). The CDR3 is 11 residues long. In DNA, the CDR3 is TGTGCCAGCAGCTTAGAATCCGAGCAGTACTTC. Translating gives CASSLESEQYF.

The gene calls are TRBV5-6 and TRBJ1-6; D remains unclear. Trimming shortened V by 1 base and J by 15 bases, and 11 bases separated the two germline ends. Germline CDR1 and CDR2: SGHDT and YYEEEE. The CDR3 sequence is 12 residues long. The CDR3: CASSLTPDSLHF. Written as DNA, the CDR3 is TGTGCCAGCAGCTTGACCCCTGATAGCCTCCACTTT.

J is TRBJ2-3 and V is TRBV9, with 7 positions matching TRBD1. The CDR3 spans 16 residues. CDR1 and CDR2 (germline): SGDLS, YYNGEE. Trimming at V came to 4 bases and at J to 0 bases, leaving 8 bases not matched to a gene. The CDR3 DNA reads TGTGCCAGCAGCCCTCGACCGGGACAGAGCACAGATACGCAGTATTTT. Translation: CASSPRPGQSTDTQYF.

The chain couples TRBV9 to TRBJ2-3; the D is unclear. Looked up from germline, CDR1 is SGDLS and CDR2 is YYNGEE. The CDR3 is 16 amino acids. Trimming stripped 2 bases from V and 0 bases from J, with 13 bases between. The CDR3 region is CASSVSGDPSTDTQYF. CDR3 coding DNA: TGTGCCAGCAGCGTTTCCGGTGACCCTAGCACAGATACGCAGTATTTT.

This clone was recorded a few times. This chain connects TRBV9 to TRBJ1-1; D uncertain. The germline V gene encodes CDR1 SGDLS and CDR2 YYNGEE. This CDR3 has 14 amino acids. V lost 0 bases and J 1 base, leaving 7 bases between the germline ends. CDR3 region: CASSVVDWNTEAFF. As DNA, the CDR3 is TGTGCCAGCAGCGTAGTGGATTGGAACACTGAAGCTTTCTTT.

This chain joins TRBV4-2 and TRBJ2-1, with TRBD2 identical over 7 bases. Germline CDR1 LGHNA, CDR2 YNFKEQ. This CDR3 has 19 amino acids. V gave up 0 bases and J gave up 10 bases; unmatched junction bases: 21. The CDR3: CASSQDLVDGGTILGEQFF. DNA of the CDR3: TGTGCCAGCAGCCAAGATCTGGTGGACGGGGGGACGATTCTTGGGGAGCAGTTCTTC.

This clone turned up a few times. The genes are TRBV19 and TRBJ1-6; TRBD1 matches 10 bases. In germline, CDR1 is LNHDA, CDR2 SQIVND (reference sequence). The CDR3 totals 16 residues. The V gene end was trimmed by 7 bases and the J gene end by 2 bases; junction bases not matched to a gene: 5. The CDR3 DNA follows: TGTGCCAGTACTCCGACAGGGGGCCCCTATAATTCACCCCTCCACTTT. Translating it yields CASTPTGGPYNSPLHF.

V and J are TRBV5-1 and TRBJ2-3; 11 bases are a match to TRBD2. The ends lost 4 bases at V and 1 base at J; junction bases unmatched: 2. This CDR3 has 15 residues. In germline, CDR1 is SGHRS, CDR2 YFSETQ. The CDR3 DNA sequence: TGCGCCAGCAGCATTAGCGGGGGGGGCACAGATACGCAGTATTTT. It is translated as CASSISGGGTDTQYF.

The rearrangement uses TRBV5-1 and TRBJ1-3; D unresolved. CDR1 is SGHRS, CDR2 YFSETQ, per germline. The CDR3 totals 13 residues. V shed 4 bases and J shed 0 bases, with 5 bases lying between them. The CDR3 is CASSSDSGNTIYF. In DNA, the CDR3 is TGCGCCAGCAGCAGTGACTCTGGAAACACCATATATTTT.

The V gene is TRBV27, the J gene TRBJ1-5, with unresolved D. The germline gives CDR1 MNHEY, CDR2 SMNVEV (reference sequence). The CDR3 consists of 13 residues. Trimming took 4 bases from V and 7 from J, leaving 11 bases between them. This chain's CDR3 is CASSSLQRQPQHF. The CDR3 DNA is TGTGCCAGCAGTTCCCTGCAGAGACAGCCCCAGCATTTT.

The genes are TRBV19 and TRBJ1-5, with 8 bases matching TRBD1. J gave up 6 bases and V 1 base, and 5 bases lay outside the gene matches. Germline assignment: CDR1 LNHDA and CDR2 SQIVND (reference sequence). The CDR3 is 15 residues long. This CDR3 is CASSIGAGGGQPQHF. CDR3 in DNA: TGTGCCAGTAGTATAGGGGCAGGGGGCGGTCAGCCCCAGCATTTT. Using reference TRBV19 and TRBJ1-5 for the parts outside the CDR3, the full variable domain is DGGITQSPKYLFRKEGQNVTLSCEQNLNHDAMYWYRQDPGQGLRLIYYSQIVNDFQKGDIAEGYSVSREKKESFPLTVTSAQKNPTAFYLCASSIGAGGGQPQHFGDGTRLSIL.

V usage is TRBV29-1 and J usage is TRBJ1-2; 7 nucleotides agree with TRBD1. Germline V lookup: CDR1 SQVTM, CDR2 ANQGSEA. The V and J ends lost 2 bases and 4 bases, in that order; junction bases with no gene match: 7. The CDR3 has 14 amino acids. The CDR3 loop is CSVETQGGAYGYTF. CDR3 DNA sequence: TGCAGCGTTGAAACGCAGGGGGGCGCCTATGGCTACACCTTC.

This chain connects TRBV5-1 to TRBJ2-7; no reliable D call. Trimming took 4 bases from V and 2 from J, leaving 10 bases between them. From germline, CDR1 is SGHRS and CDR2 YFSETQ. This CDR3 is built from 13 residues. The CDR3 protein is CASSNDGAYEQYF. The CDR3 nucleotides are TGCGCCAGCAGCAACGACGGCGCCTACGAGCAGTACTTC.

This clone occurred a few times. The rearrangement joins TRBV28 to TRBJ1-2, with D perhaps matching TRBD1 (6 bases). This CDR3 is built from 13 residues. Trimming removed 5 bases at V and 6 bases at J, with 13 bases between. Germline V CDR1 and CDR2: MDHEN, SYDVKM. Here the CDR3 reads CASSPPRGHGYTF. For the CDR3, the DNA is TGTGCCAGCAGTCCACCACGGGGGCATGGCTACACCTTC.

V gene TRBV7-6 combines with J gene TRBJ2-5; D remains ambiguous. The J call may not be correct, given that the DNA end is closer to TRBJ2-7. Germline values: CDR1 SGHVS, CDR2 FNYEAQ. The CDR3 is made up of 14 amino acids. The DNA of the CDR3 is TGTGCCAGCAGCTTAGATCCAGGTCCCTACGAGCAGTACTTC. The encoded protein is CASSLDPGPYEQYF.

The chain carries TRBV28 and TRBJ2-5; maybe TRBD1 (6 bases). V was shortened by 6 bases and J by 1 base, with 6 bases between the two germline ends. The CDR3 is made up of 12 amino acids. Germline V lookup: CDR1 MDHEN, CDR2 SYDVKM. The CDR3 spells CASRQGQETQYF. The CDR3 bases are TGTGCCAGCAGACAGGGCCAAGAGACCCAGTACTTC.

The count of this clone is one. The genes are TRBV11-2 and TRBJ1-2, with 7 bases lining up with TRBD1. Per germline, CDR1 SGHAT and CDR2 FQNNGV. The CDR3 has 15 amino acids. V lost 0 bases to trimming and J lost 5 bases; unmatched junction nucleotides: 6. In nucleotides, the CDR3 is TGTGCCAGCAGCTTAGATCCGGGACAGTATTATGGCTACACCTTC. It codes for CASSLDPGQYYGYTF.

V is TRBV11-2 and J is TRBJ1-2; maybe TRBD1 (5 bases). The CDR3 totals 13 residues. V lost 5 bases to trimming and J lost 1 base, with 8 bases between them. CDR1 is SGHAT and CDR2 is FQNNGV in the germline V gene. CDR3 coding DNA: TGTGCCAGCAGCCGGGACGGTAACTATGGCTACACCTTC. Its protein is CASSRDGNYGYTF.

On this clone itself: Germline is not matched at one junction end, which may reflect a read error. The chain couples TRBV7-7 to TRBJ2-1; 9 bases map to TRBD1. This CDR3 is built from 15 residues. Germline CDR1 is SSHAT and CDR2 is FNYEAQ (reference sequence). CDR3 DNA: TGTGCTAGCAGCCCACAGGGGGCTGATTACAATGAGCAGTTCTTC. It specifies CASSPQGADYNEQFF.

The J gene is TRBJ1-1, the V gene TRBV25-1, with D perhaps TRBD1 (5 bases). The CDR3 covers 16 residues. Looked up from germline, CDR1 is MGHDK and CDR2 is SYGVNS. V was pared by 3 bases and J by 1 base, with 15 bases between. CDR3 nucleotides: TGTGCCAGCAGTGATGTGGGGGGATCGGGGAACACTGAAGCTTTCTTT. As protein: CASSDVGGSGNTEAFF.

This clone was seen a handful of times. The V gene is TRBV30, the J gene TRBJ2-7; D may be TRBD2 (5 bases). CDR1 is GTSNPN and CDR2 is SVGIG in the germline V gene (reference sequence). The ends were cut back, 1 base at V and 1 base at J, with 20 bases in the middle. This CDR3 has 17 residues. The DNA of the CDR3 is TGTGCCTGGAGTGAGGATTGGACTCTGAACGGGTCCTACGAGCAGTACTTC. Translated, it gives CAWSEDWTLNGSYEQYF.

The CDR3 region is CASSQGSTSGGAQETQYF. The CDR3 bases are TGCGCCAGCAGCCAAGGATCTACTAGCGGGGGAGCACAAGAGACCCAGTACTTC. This rearrangement joins TRBV4-1 to TRBJ2-5, with 11 bases fitting TRBD2. The trim removed 1 base at V and 2 bases at J, leaving 9 bases unmatched. This CDR3 has 18 residues. Germline V gene lookup returns CDR1 MGHRA and CDR2 YSYEKL.

The chain recombines TRBV2 with TRBJ1-2; D gene unclear. V was clipped by 1 base and J by 4 bases, with 16 bases between them. CDR3 length equals 16 residues. Germline CDR1 reads SNHLY; CDR2 reads FYNNEI. CDR3: CASSEGDSEQLYGYTF. CDR3 DNA sequence: TGTGCCAGCAGTGAAGGGGATTCGGAACAGCTCTATGGCTACACCTTC.

Only one count was recorded for this clone. This chain links TRBV19 with TRBJ2-7, with a weak D call TRBD1 (5 bases). The ends were cut back, 2 bases at V and 1 base at J, with 6 bases in the middle. The CDR3 is made up of 13 amino acids. Germline-derived CDR1 and CDR2 are LNHDA and SQIVND (reference sequence). This chain's CDR3 is CASSIQGSYEQYF. CDR3 in DNA: TGTGCCAGTAGTATACAGGGTTCCTACGAGCAGTACTTC.